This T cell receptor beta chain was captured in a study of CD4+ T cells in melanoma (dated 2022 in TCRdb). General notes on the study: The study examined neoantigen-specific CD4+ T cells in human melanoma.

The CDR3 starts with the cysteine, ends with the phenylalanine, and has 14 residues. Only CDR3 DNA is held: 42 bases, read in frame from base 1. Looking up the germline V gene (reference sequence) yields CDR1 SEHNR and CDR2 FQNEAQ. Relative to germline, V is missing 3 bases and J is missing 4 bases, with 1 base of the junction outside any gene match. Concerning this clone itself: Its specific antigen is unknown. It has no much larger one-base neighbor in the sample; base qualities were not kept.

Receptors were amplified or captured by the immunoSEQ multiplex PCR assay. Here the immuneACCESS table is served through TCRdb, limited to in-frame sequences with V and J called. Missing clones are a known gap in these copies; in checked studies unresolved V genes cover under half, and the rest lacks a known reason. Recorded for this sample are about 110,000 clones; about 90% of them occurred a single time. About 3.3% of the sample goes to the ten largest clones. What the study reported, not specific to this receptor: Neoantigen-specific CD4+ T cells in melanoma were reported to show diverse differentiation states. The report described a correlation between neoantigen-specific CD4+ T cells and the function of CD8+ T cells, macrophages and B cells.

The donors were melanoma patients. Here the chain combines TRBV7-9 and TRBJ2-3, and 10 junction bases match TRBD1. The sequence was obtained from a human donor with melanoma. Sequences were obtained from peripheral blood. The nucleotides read TGTGCCAGCAGCTTCGGGACAGGGGCAGATACGCAGTATTTT. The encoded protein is CASSFGTGADTQYF.